What follows are 20 T cell receptor beta chains derived from one specimen sequenced in a study of regulatory T cells in long-lasting Graves disease. Sequencing libraries for TCR beta were prepared with iRepertoire HTBI primers and Arm-PCR of CDR3 regions. TCRdb independently ran MiXCR on the multiplex PCR reads; one entry per CDR3 protein. The sample carries 440,000 or so distinct CDR3 sequences, more than 12% recorded once. Indicated time point: newly diagnosed GD, antithyroid drugs for less than 3 months. PBMCs were the source of the RNA used for TCR sequencing. This sample was shared with a second study, whose subject was T cells in Graves' hyperthyroidism and ophthalmopathy.

The specimen comprised peripheral blood mononuclear cells (PBMCs), sampled at new diagnosis, from a patient treated with antithyroid drugs. These receptors were taken from a woman aged 30 to 39 with Graves disease.

This clonotype was counted ten times or more. The V and J genes are TRBV30 and TRBJ1-1; 8 bases match TRBD1. CDR1 and CDR2 (germline): GTSNPN, SVGIG (reference sequence). This CDR3 has 12 residues. V dropped 8 bases and J dropped 3; count of bases not matched to a gene: 5. This CDR3 reads CAIGQGYTEAFF. The CDR3 DNA is TGTGCCATCGGACAGGGCTACACTGAAGCTTTCTTT.

The rearrangement joins TRBV4-1 to TRBJ2-2; D remains unclear. CDR1 MGHRA and CDR2 YSYEKL come from the germline V gene. Trimming pared 2 bases from V and 4 bases from J, leaving 11 bases between. CDR3 size: 15 residues. The CDR3 spells CASSQPKVSTGELFF. The CDR3 DNA reads as TGCGCCAGCAGCCAACCTAAGGTGAGCACCGGGGAGCTGTTTTTT.

This clonotype was counted at least ten times. This sequence joins TRBV20-1 and TRBJ1-2, with 7 bases fitting TRBD1. Germline V gene lookup returns CDR1 DFQATT and CDR2 SNEGSKA (reference sequence). The CDR3 has 11 residues. With 5 bases clipped from V and 7 bases from J, the junction kept 4 bases outside the gene matches. Here the CDR3 reads CSAQGVGGYTF. CDR3 nucleotides: TGCAGTGCTCAGGGGGTGGGTGGCTACACCTTC.

This clonotype occurred once. This could be a read error, since a much larger clone is one nucleotide away. The CDR3 nucleotides are TGCGCCAGCAGCTTGGAAACAGGAGATGATTCACCCCTCCACTTT. It yields the protein CASSLETGDDSPLHF. The V gene is TRBV5-1, the J gene TRBJ1-6, with D possibly TRBD1 on 5 matching bases. The CDR3 extends over 15 amino acids. In germline, CDR1 is SGHRS, CDR2 YFSETQ. V dropped 0 bases and J dropped 8 bases, with 12 bases sitting between them.

In the case of this clonotype: The CDR3 end shows no conserved phenylalanine or tryptophan, and so a read error is likely. The rearrangement uses TRBV5-1 and TRBJ2-5; weak D call: TRBD2 (6 bases). Per the germline V gene, CDR1 is SGHRS and CDR2 is YFSETQ. The CDR3 is 15 amino acids. Trimming pared 0 bases from V and 3 bases from J, leaving 12 bases between. The CDR3 reads CASSLGATRKETQYL. The CDR3 DNA follows: TGCGCCAGCAGCTTGGGGGCGACTAGGAAAGAGACCCAGTACCTC.

This clonotype was counted at least ten times. The CDR3 DNA sequence: TGTGCTAGTGGTTTGGGTAGCAATCAGCCCCAGCATTTT. Translated: CASGLGSNQPQHF. V and J are TRBV12-5 and TRBJ1-5; D not certain. V was cut by 1 base and J by 0 bases, with 1 base left in between. The CDR3 loop spans 13 amino acids. Germline values: CDR1 LGHNT, CDR2 FRNRAP.

The CDR3 loop is CASRLNYEQYF. The CDR3 DNA reads TGTGCCAGCAGACTGAACTACGAGCAGTACTTC. The genes are TRBV27 and TRBJ2-7; D is unclear. CDR3 length: 11 amino acids. In germline, CDR1 is MNHEY, CDR2 SMNVEV (reference sequence). V was cut by 6 bases and J by 3 bases, with 6 bases left in between.

About this clonotype: Since no conserved phenylalanine or tryptophan closes the CDR3, a read error is the likely cause. The chain couples TRBV5-4 to TRBJ1-1; perhaps TRBD1 as D (6 bases). This CDR3 comprises 14 residues. Trimming removed 1 base at V and 2 bases at J, with 9 bases between. CDR1 is SGHNT and CDR2 is YYREEE in the germline V gene (reference sequence). CDR3 bases: TGTGCCAGCAGCTTGCGACAGGTAAACACTGAAGCTTTCCTT. It translates to CASSLRQVNTEAFL.

Note on this clonotype: This may be a read error: a much more frequent sequence differs by one nucleotide. CDR3 amino acids: CASSLVAFSHEQFF. In DNA, the CDR3 is TGTGCCAGCAGTTTAGTCGCCTTCTCCCACGAGCAGTTCTTC. This rearrangement joins TRBV11-2 to TRBJ2-1, with D uncertain. The CDR3 is made up of 14 amino acids. The germline CDR1 and CDR2 sequences are SGHAT and FQNNGV.

The genes are TRBV28 and TRBJ2-5, with unresolved D. Germline V gene data show CDR1 as MDHEN and CDR2 as SYDVKM. With 3 bases removed from V and 1 base from J, the gap between germline ends came to 12 bases. CDR3 length: 15 amino acids. CDR3 coding DNA: TGTGCCAGCAGTTTTGGTCCCCTACTCCAAGAGACCCAGTACTTC. This sequence encodes CASSFGPLLQETQYF.

V and J are TRBV5-5 and TRBJ1-2, with D tentatively TRBD1 (6 bases). This CDR3 region has 15 residues. The germline V gene has CDR1 SGHKS and CDR2 YYEKEE (reference sequence). V lost 5 bases and J lost 2, with 16 bases in between. The CDR3 spells CASSKPGDGNYGYTF. The CDR3 DNA sequence: TGTGCCAGCAGTAAGCCAGGGGATGGGAACTATGGCTACACCTTC.

This clonotype showed up many times. The chain couples TRBV7-9 to TRBJ2-1, with D perhaps TRBD1 (6 bases). The germline gives CDR1 SEHNR, CDR2 FQNEAQ (reference sequence). There are 14 residues in the CDR3. The ends were cut back, 5 bases at V and 7 bases at J, with 15 bases in the middle. CDR3 in amino acids: CASSAEKGVNEQFF. Here the CDR3 DNA reads TGTGCCAGCAGCGCGGAAAAGGGGGTAAATGAGCAGTTCTTC.

The genes are TRBV20-1 and TRBJ2-1; D uncertain. Trimming shortened V by 3 bases and J by 4 bases, and 4 bases separated the two germline ends. The CDR3 loop spans 11 amino acids. Germline assignment: CDR1 DFQATT and CDR2 SNEGSKA (reference sequence). CDR3: CSARLYNEQFF. The CDR3 nucleotides are TGCAGTGCTAGGCTTTACAATGAGCAGTTCTTC.

This clonotype was seen many times. V and J are TRBV28 and TRBJ2-3; 9 nucleotides line up with TRBD1. V lost 3 bases and J lost 3; bases outside the gene matches: 4. Germline V gene sequence: CDR1 MDHEN, CDR2 SYDVKM. The CDR3 contains 15 residues. CDR3 amino acids: CASSFLTGGTDTQYF. The DNA for the CDR3 is TGTGCCAGCAGTTTTTTGACAGGGGGAACAGATACGCAGTATTTT.

This clonotype has ten or more counts. The V gene is TRBV6-1, the J gene TRBJ2-5; 7 nucleotides match TRBD2. The length of the CDR3 is 18 residues. Germline loops: CDR1 MNHNS, CDR2 SASEGT. V trimming: 3 bases; J trimming: 5 bases; junction bases outside the gene matches: 18. This CDR3 is CASSDSLGASGPLETQYF. Written as DNA, the CDR3 is TGTGCCAGCAGTGACTCCCTTGGGGCTAGCGGTCCCTTGGAGACCCAGTACTTC.

This clonotype was detected ten times or more. The chain employs TRBV20-1 and TRBJ2-7; TRBD2 matches 9 bases. V shed 3 bases and J 6 bases; nucleotides not matched to a gene: 15. The CDR3 extends over 16 amino acids. The germline V gene encodes CDR1 DFQATT and CDR2 SNEGSKA (reference sequence). For the CDR3, the DNA is TGCAGTGCTAGCCCCACTGTGGGCGGGAGGGCCTCCGAGCAGTACTTC. Translation: CSASPTVGGRASEQYF.

Many counts were recorded for this clonotype. The J gene is TRBJ1-2, the V gene TRBV30, with TRBD1 matching 8 bases. The CDR3 has 13 residues. Germline V gene data show CDR1 as GTSNPN and CDR2 as SVGIG (reference sequence). V lost 2 bases and J lost 3; bases outside the gene matches: 2. The CDR3 loop is CAWSLQGDYGYTF. The CDR3 DNA is TGTGCCTGGAGTTTACAGGGGGACTATGGCTACACCTTC. The full variable domain, rest sourced from reference TRBV30 and TRBJ1-2, is SQTIHQWPATLVQPVGSPLSLECTVEGTSNPNLYWYRQAAGRGLQLLFYSVGIGQISSEVPQNLSASRPQDRQFILSSKKLLLSDSGFYLCAWSLQGDYGYTFGSGTRLTVV.

In its sample, this clonotype was seen a few times. The V call is TRBV7-2, the J call TRBJ2-6; unclear D gene. The CDR3 spans 12 residues. Germline assignment: CDR1 SGHTA and CDR2 FQGNSA. Trimming pared 7 bases from V and 12 bases from J, leaving 13 bases between. The CDR3 sequence is CASTAWGTVLTF. The DNA of the CDR3 is TGTGCCAGCACCGCGTGGGGAACCGTCCTGACTTTC.

This clonotype showed up just a few times. The chain uses TRBV4-1 and TRBJ1-4; D is unresolved. This CDR3 contains 15 residues. V dropped 0 bases and J dropped 10 bases, with 15 bases sitting between them. CDR1 and CDR2 (germline): MGHRA, YSYEKL. The CDR3: CASSQDRLQPGKLFF. CDR3 DNA: TGCGCCAGCAGCCAAGACAGGCTACAACCCGGAAAACTGTTTTTT.

This clonotype was observed at least ten times. The chain couples TRBV29-1 to TRBJ2-3; D unclear. Deletions cut 1 base from V and 4 bases from J, with 24 bases between. The CDR3 totals 18 residues. CDR1 is SQVTM and CDR2 is ANQGSEA in the germline V gene. CDR3 sequence reads: CSVEGPFRTQLVSDTQYF. The CDR3 DNA reads TGCAGCGTTGAAGGTCCCTTTCGCACACAGTTGGTTTCAGATACGCAGTATTTT.